The rows below give T cell receptor beta chains drawn from one sample of a study of PD-L1 blockade in urothelial cancer. This table comes from immunoSEQ multiplex PCR, and its TCRdb copy is limited to in-frame clones, with some not included. The table records tens of thousands of clones, 70% to 80% of them present only once. The sequenced sample was PBMCs, obtained around atezolizumab (anti-PD-L1) treatment. These receptor sequences come from a man between 65 and 80 years old with urothelial cancer. Each CDR3 is given with its conserved first and last residue. Fields, in order: clone size, J gene, D gene, V gene, CDR3 DNA, CDR3 protein. D genes are given only for firm matches. Not every row has a clone size; where given, it reads once, few, many or a size class.

.,TRBJ1-1,.,TRBV9,TGTGCCAGCAGCTCTCGGGGAGGGATCTCTGAAGCTTTCTTT,CASSSRGGISEAFF
once,TRBJ2-7,.,TRBV21-1,TGTGCCAGTCATACCGGGACTAGCTTGTACGAGCAGTACTTC,CASHTGTSLYEQYF
.,TRBJ1-1,.,TRBV18,TGTGCCAGCTCACCAAGTGTAACAGAGAGGAACACTGAAGCTTTCTTT,CASSPSVTERNTEAFF
.,TRBJ2-1,TRBD1,TRBV9,TGTGCCAGCAGCGTAGAACGGGACAGGGGCTACAATGAGCAGTTCTTC,CASSVERDRGYNEQFF
.,TRBJ2-1,.,TRBV13,TGTGCCAGCAGCTTCCGAGGCTCCTACAATGAGCAGTTCTTC,CASSFRGSYNEQFF
.,TRBJ1-1,TRBD1,TRBV5-5,TGTGCCAGCAGCTCAGGACAGGGGCACGCTGAAGCTTTCTTT,CASSSGQGHAEAFF
.,TRBJ2-1,.,TRBV6-5,TGTGCCAGCAGCTCGATCGGGGTCGATGAGCAGTTCTTC,CASSSIGVDEQFF
.,TRBJ2-1,.,TRBV25-1,TGTGCCAGCAGTGAGGACAAGACTTTGAGCTCCTACAATGAGCAGTTCTTC,CASSEDKTLSSYNEQFF
once,TRBJ2-3,.,TRBV18,TGTGCCAGCTCACCGGGTGAGGACACAGATACGCAGTATTTT,CASSPGEDTDTQYF
.,TRBJ1-1,TRBD1,TRBV18,TGTGCCAGCTCAGAGGGACAGTCGAACACTGAAGCTTTCTTT,CASSEGQSNTEAFF
few,TRBJ2-5,.,TRBV25-1,TGTGCCAGCAATGGAGCGGCCCAAGAGACCCAGTACTTC,CASNGAAQETQYF
.,TRBJ1-2,TRBD1,TRBV10-2,TGCGCCAGCAGTGAGTCCCAAATAACAGGGGATGGCTACACCTTC,CASSESQITGDGYTF
.,TRBJ2-3,.,TRBV5-8,TGTGCCACCCCGGGTAGAAACCAGTATTTT,CATPGRNQYF
few,TRBJ1-2,.,TRBV5-4,TGTGCCAGCAGCTTGCCACCTGGGGGGGCGCGGGGCTACACCTTC,CASSLPPGGARGYTF
.,TRBJ1-4,.,TRBV5-6,TGTGCCAGCAGCTTAGCGGGATCGGATAATGAAAAACTGTTTTTT,CASSLAGSDNEKLFF
.,TRBJ1-1,.,TRBV7-9,TGTGCCAGCAGCCGGGAAGGTGTGAAGACTTTCTTT,CASSREGVKTFF
.,TRBJ2-2,.,TRBV7-9,TGTGCCAGCAGCTGGGGGTCAGGGGATACCGGGGAGCTGTTTTTT,CASSWGSGDTGELFF
.,TRBJ2-2,TRBD2,TRBV18,TGTGCCAGCTCACCACCAGGACTAGCGGGAGGAACCGGGGAGCTGTTTTTT,CASSPPGLAGGTGELFF
.,TRBJ1-1,.,TRBV2,TGTGCCAGCAGACACGTACAGGGTGGTACTGAAGCTTTCTTT,CASRHVQGGTEAFF
.,TRBJ2-1,.,TRBV2,TGTGCCAGCATCCGCTATGCCGTTTATAATGAGCAGTTCTTC,CASIRYAVYNEQFF
.,TRBJ1-1,.,TRBV11-1,TGTGCCAGCAGCTTCGTAGGGGAGAACACTGAAGCTTTCTTT,CASSFVGENTEAFF
few,TRBJ2-2,TRBD1,TRBV2,TGTGCCAGCAAAGGACAGGGTCTTACCGGGGAGCTGTTTTTT,CASKGQGLTGELFF
.,TRBJ2-1,TRBD2,TRBV27,TGTGCCAGCAGTTTGGGACTAGCGGGAAGTAGCTCCTACAATGAGCAGTTCTTC,CASSLGLAGSSSYNEQFF
.,TRBJ2-7,.,TRBV18,TGTGCCAGCTCACCACCGACTGCCTCCCCGCTCCCCGAGCAGTACTTC,CASSPPTASPLPEQYF
.,TRBJ2-3,TRBD1,TRBV7-2,TGTGCCAGCAGCTTAGGACAGGGATACACAGATACGCAGTATTTT,CASSLGQGYTDTQYF
.,TRBJ2-2,.,TRBV11-2,TGTGCCAGCAGCTTCGGCGGAACCGGGGAGCTGTTTTTT,CASSFGGTGELFF
.,TRBJ2-3,TRBD1,TRBV30,TGTGCCCACCAAGGCACAGGGGTGAGTTCCACAGATACGCAGTATTTT,CAHQGTGVSSTDTQYF
.,TRBJ1-5,.,TRBV2,TGTGCCAGCAGTTTTCAGGGGTCCAATCAGCCCCAGCATTTT,CASSFQGSNQPQHF
.,TRBJ2-1,TRBD2,TRBV28,TGTGCCAGCTCCGTCGGGGGTAGCGGGAGGACCTTTTACAATGAGCAGTTCTTC,CASSVGGSGRTFYNEQFF
.,TRBJ1-2,TRBD1,TRBV19,TGTGCCAATAGCTTAGGGGGCGGCTATGGCTACACCTTC,CANSLGGGYGYTF
.,TRBJ2-2,.,TRBV29-1,TGCAGCGTTGGTCAGGGAAACACCGGGGAGCTGTTTTTT,CSVGQGNTGELFF
.,TRBJ1-1,.,TRBV2,TGTGCCAGTCACGGGGGAGTAACGCCGGGAGGCACTGAAGCTTTCTTT,CASHGGVTPGGTEAFF
few,TRBJ2-1,.,TRBV7-9,TGTGCCAGCGAGCCGGGAGTGGGGCTCAATGAGCAGTTCTTC,CASEPGVGLNEQFF
.,TRBJ2-2,TRBD2,TRBV25-1,TGTGCCAGCTCTCGGGCGGGAGGGTATATCGGGGAGCTGTTTTTT,CASSRAGGYIGELFF
.,TRBJ2-7,.,TRBV2,TGTGCCAGCAGTGAACCCGAGGGTAGGGTCTCCTACGAGCAGTACTTC,CASSEPEGRVSYEQYF
.,TRBJ1-5,.,TRBV2,TGTGCCAGCAGTCTCCCTCGGACACATAGCAATCAGCCCCAGCATTTT,CASSLPRTHSNQPQHF
.,TRBJ2-1,TRBD1,TRBV18,TGTGCCAGCTCACCCGAACAGGGGTCCTACAATGAGCAGTTCTTC,CASSPEQGSYNEQFF
once,TRBJ2-7,.,TRBV5-1,TGCGCCAGCAGCTTGGCAGGTTCCCCGGAGGGTGAGCAGTACTTC,CASSLAGSPEGEQYF
.,TRBJ2-7,.,TRBV5-1,TGCGCCAGCAGCCGGGACTTCAGCTCCTACGAGCAGTACTTC,CASSRDFSSYEQYF